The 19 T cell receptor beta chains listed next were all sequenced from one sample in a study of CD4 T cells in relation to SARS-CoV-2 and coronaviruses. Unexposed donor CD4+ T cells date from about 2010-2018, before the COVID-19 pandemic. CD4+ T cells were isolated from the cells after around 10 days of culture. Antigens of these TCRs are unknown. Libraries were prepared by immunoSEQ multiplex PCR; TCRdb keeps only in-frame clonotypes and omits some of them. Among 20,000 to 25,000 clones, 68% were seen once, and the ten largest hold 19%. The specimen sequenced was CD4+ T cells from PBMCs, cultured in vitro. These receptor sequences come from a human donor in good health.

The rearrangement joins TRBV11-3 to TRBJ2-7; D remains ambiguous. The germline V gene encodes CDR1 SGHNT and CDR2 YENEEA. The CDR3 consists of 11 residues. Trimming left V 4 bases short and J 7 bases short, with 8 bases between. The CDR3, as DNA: TGTGCCAGCAGCTCTGGGGAAGAGCAGTACTTC. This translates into CASSSGEEQYF.

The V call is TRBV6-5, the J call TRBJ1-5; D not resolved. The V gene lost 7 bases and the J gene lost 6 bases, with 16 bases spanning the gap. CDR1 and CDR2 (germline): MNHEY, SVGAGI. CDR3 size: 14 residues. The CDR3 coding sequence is TGTGCCAGCACAGGCCTCGATATCACTCAGCCCCAGCATTTT. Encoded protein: CASTGLDITQPQHF.

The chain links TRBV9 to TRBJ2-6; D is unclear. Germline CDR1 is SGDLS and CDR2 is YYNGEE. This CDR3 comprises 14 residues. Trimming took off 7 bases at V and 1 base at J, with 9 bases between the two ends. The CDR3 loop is CASALWSGANVLTF. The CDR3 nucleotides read TGTGCCAGCGCCCTCTGGTCTGGGGCCAACGTCCTGACTTTC. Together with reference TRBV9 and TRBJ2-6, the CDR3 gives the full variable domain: DSGVTQTPKHLITATGQRVTLRCSPRSGDLSVYWYQQSLDQGLQFLIQYYNGEERAKGNILERFSAQQFPDLHSELNLSSLELGDSALYFCASALWSGANVLTFGAGSRLTVL.

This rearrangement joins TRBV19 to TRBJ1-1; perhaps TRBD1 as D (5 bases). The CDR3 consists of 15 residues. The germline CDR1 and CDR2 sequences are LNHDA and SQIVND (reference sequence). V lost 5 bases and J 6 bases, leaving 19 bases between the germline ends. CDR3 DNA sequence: TGTGCCAGTAGTTTTCAACTGGGCCAGGGCGCTGAAGCTTTCTTT. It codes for CASSFQLGQGAEAFF.

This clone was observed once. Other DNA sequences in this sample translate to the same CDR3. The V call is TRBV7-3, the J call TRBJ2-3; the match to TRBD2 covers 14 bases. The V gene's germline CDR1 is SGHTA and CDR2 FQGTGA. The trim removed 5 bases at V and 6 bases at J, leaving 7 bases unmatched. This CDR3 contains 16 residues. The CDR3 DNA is TGTGCCAGCAGCAGTCCGGGACTAGCGGGAGTGGATACGCAGTATTTT. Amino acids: CASSSPGLAGVDTQYF.

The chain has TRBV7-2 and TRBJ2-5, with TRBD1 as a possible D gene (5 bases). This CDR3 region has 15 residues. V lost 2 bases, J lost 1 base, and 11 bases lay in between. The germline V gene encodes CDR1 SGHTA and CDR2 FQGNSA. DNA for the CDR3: TGTGCCAGCAGCTTACAAAGACAGTCCCAAGAGACCCAGTACTTC. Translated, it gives CASSLQRQSQETQYF.

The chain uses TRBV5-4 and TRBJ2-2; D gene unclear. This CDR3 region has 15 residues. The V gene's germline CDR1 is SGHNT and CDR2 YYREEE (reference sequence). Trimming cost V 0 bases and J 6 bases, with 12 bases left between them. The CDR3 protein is CASSLAPGQAGELFF. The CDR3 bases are TGTGCCAGCAGCTTGGCCCCGGGTCAGGCCGGGGAGCTGTTTTTT.

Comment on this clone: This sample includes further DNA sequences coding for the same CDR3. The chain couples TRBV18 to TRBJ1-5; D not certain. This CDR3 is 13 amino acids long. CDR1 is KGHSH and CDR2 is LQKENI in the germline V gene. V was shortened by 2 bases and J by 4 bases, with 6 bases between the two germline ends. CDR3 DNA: TGTGCCAGCTCACCAGGCAGTAATCAGCCCCAGCATTTT. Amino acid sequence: CASSPGSNQPQHF.

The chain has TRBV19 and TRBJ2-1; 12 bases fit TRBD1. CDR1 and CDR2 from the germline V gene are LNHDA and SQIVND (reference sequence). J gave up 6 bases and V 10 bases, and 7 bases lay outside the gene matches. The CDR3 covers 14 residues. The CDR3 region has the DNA TGTGCCACTCTAGGGACAGGGGGCCCCAATGAGCAGTTCTTC. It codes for CATLGTGGPNEQFF.

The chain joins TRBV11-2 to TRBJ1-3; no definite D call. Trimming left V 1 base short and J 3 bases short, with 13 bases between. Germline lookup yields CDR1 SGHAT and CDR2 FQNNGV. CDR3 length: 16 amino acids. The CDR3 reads CASSLGPGLGGNTIYF. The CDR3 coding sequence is TGTGCCAGCAGCTTAGGACCGGGATTGGGTGGAAACACCATATATTTT.

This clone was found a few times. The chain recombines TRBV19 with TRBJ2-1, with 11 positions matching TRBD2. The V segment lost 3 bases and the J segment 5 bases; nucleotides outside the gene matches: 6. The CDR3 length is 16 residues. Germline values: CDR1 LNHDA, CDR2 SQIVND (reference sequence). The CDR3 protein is CASSMVLAGGDNEQFF. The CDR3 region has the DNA TGTGCCAGTAGTATGGTTTTAGCGGGAGGGGACAATGAGCAGTTCTTC.

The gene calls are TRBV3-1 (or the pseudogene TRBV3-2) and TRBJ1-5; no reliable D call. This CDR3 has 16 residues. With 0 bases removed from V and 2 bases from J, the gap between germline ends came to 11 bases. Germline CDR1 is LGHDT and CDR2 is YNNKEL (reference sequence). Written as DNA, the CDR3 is TGTGCCAGCAGCCAAGACATCGGGAGCGGCAATCAGCCCCAGCATTTT. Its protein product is CASSQDIGSGNQPQHF.

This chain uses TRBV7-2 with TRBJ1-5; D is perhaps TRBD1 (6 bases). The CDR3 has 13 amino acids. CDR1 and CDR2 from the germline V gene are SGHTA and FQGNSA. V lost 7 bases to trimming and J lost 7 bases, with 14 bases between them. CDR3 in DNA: TGTGCCAGCACGCGGGCAGGGACACAGCCCCAGCATTTT. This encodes CASTRAGTQPQHF.

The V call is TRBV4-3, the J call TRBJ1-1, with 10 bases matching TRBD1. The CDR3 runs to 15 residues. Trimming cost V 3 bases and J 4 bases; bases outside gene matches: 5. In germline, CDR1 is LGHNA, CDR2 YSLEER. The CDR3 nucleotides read TGCGCCAGCAGCCACCGGGACAGGGGTGGCACTGAAGCTTTCTTT. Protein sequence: CASSHRDRGGTEAFF.

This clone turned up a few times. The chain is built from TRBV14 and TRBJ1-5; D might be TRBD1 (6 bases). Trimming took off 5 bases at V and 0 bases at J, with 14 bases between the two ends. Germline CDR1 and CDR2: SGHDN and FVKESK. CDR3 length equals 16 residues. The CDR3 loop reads CASSKGGVGSNQPQHF. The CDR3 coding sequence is TGTGCCAGCAGCAAAGGGGGTGTCGGTAGCAATCAGCCCCAGCATTTT.

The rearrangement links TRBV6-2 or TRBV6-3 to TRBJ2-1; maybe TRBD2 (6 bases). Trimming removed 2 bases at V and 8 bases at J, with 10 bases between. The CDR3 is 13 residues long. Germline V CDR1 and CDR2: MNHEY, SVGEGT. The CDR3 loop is CASSYGPGDEQFF. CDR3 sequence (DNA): TGTGCCAGCAGTTACGGGCCGGGGGATGAGCAGTTCTTC.

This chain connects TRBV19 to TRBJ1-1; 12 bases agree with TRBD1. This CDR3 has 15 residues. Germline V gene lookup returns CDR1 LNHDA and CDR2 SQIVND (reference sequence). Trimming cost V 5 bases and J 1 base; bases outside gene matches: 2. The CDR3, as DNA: TGTGCCAGTAGTGGGGGACAGGGGGCGAACACTGAAGCTTTCTTT. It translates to CASSGGQGANTEAFF.

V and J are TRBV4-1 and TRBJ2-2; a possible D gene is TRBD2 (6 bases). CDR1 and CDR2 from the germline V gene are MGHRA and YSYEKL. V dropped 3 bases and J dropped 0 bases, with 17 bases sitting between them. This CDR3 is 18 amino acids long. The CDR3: CASSHPRRGLTNTGELFF. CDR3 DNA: TGCGCCAGCAGCCATCCCAGACGGGGACTGACGAACACCGGGGAGCTGTTTTTT.

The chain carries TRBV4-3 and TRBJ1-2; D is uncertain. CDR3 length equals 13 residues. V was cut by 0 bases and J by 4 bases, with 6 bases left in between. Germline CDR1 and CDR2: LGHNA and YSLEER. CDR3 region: CASSQDSAYGYTF. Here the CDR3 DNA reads TGCGCCAGCAGCCAAGATTCGGCCTATGGCTACACCTTC.